A selection of T cell receptor beta chains follows, all from one sample in a study of T-cell memory formation after mild COVID-19. MiXCR, applied by TCRdb to the 5' RACE reads, yields one record per CDR3 protein. The profile covers 150,000 to 200,000 distinct CDR3 sequences, with over 20% appearing a single time and roughly 24% taken by the ten largest. Source material: PBMCs or a T cell subset sorted from them (not recorded which). These receptors came from an adult woman who had mild COVID-19 (a few samples of this study predate the infection). Cell type and time point are not known. The CDR3 runs from the conserved cysteine through the conserved F or W. A D gene is named only where the DNA matches it firmly. Clone size, where shown, is once, few, many, or a class for clones that have expanded.

V gene	clone size	D gene	J gene	CDR3 protein	CDR3 DNA
TRBV9	few	NA	TRBJ2-1	CASSRDRIF	TGTGCCAGCAGCCGCGACCGGATCTTC
TRBV27	NA	NA	TRBJ2-2	CASSFSYTGELFF	TGTGCCAGCAGTTTTTCCTACACCGGGGAGCTGTTTTTT
TRBV15	few	NA	TRBJ2-3	CATSLTWGTDTQYF	TGTGCCACCAGCTTAACTTGGGGCACAGATACGCAGTATTTT
TRBV18	few	NA	TRBJ2-7	CASSPTGHEQYF	TGTGCCAGCTCACCAACAGGTCACGAGCAGTACTTC
TRBV7-9	NA	TRBD1	TRBJ1-1	CASSQGGPNTEAFF	TGTGCCAGCAGCCAAGGGGGCCCGAACACTGAAGCTTTCTTT
TRBV4-1	NA	NA	TRBJ2-1	CASSHSGEAYNEQFF	TGCGCCAGCAGCCATTCAGGGGAGGCGTACAATGAGCAGTTCTTC
TRBV13	NA	NA	TRBJ1-5	CASSLGRRVDQPQHF	TGTGCCAGCAGCTTAGGCCGCCGTGTAGATCAGCCCCAGCATTTT
TRBV5-6	NA	NA	TRBJ2-7	CASSLGPTYEQYF	TGTGCCAGCAGCTTGGGACCAACCTACGAGCAGTACTTC
TRBV6-2/TRBV6-3	few	TRBD2	TRBJ2-7	CASTSSGSPSEQYF	TGTGCCAGTACCTCTAGCGGGAGCCCCAGCGAGCAGTACTTC
TRBV9	few	NA	TRBJ1-1	CASSVGANTEAFF	TGTGCCAGCAGCGTAGGAGCGAACACTGAAGCTTTCTTT
TRBV9	few	TRBD2	TRBJ2-4	CASSVDFRTSGRGNIQYF	TGTGCCAGCAGCGTAGACTTTCGGACTAGCGGGAGAGGGAACATTCAGTACTTC
TRBV7-9	few	NA	TRBJ2-1	CASTFRAPYNEQFF	TGTGCCAGCACCTTCCGGGCCCCATACAATGAGCAGTTCTTC
TRBV14	few	TRBD2	TRBJ2-7	CASSQESGSLSEQYF	TGTGCCAGCAGCCAAGAGAGCGGGAGTCTTTCCGAGCAGTACTTC
TRBV4-3	NA	TRBD1	TRBJ2-7	CASSQDFGTVIYEQYF	TGCGCCAGCAGCCAAGACTTCGGGACAGTGATCTACGAGCAGTACTTC